This entry lists 22 T cell receptor beta chains sequenced from one sample in a study of blood T cells in healthy people across ages. A J-beta primer mix and a sample-barcoded 5' primer were used in a second PCR of about 7 to 12 cycles. TCRdb reanalysed the 5' RACE reads using MiXCR and keeps one entry per CDR3 protein. Of about 1 million distinct CDR3 sequences in the sample, 40% to 50% were seen once. The sequencing input was blood. The receptor source for this set is a woman aged 55-69 years in good health.

This clonotype was counted ten times or more. The chain is built from TRBV2 and TRBJ2-2; 8 nucleotides align to TRBD2. V dropped 3 bases and J dropped 3; count of bases not matched to a gene: 3. There are 15 residues in the CDR3. Germline lookup yields CDR1 SNHLY and CDR2 FYNNEI. The CDR3 DNA sequence: TGTGCCAGCAGTGAGATTAGCGGGGACACCGGGGAGCTGTTTTTT. Translating gives CASSEISGDTGELFF.

This clonotype appeared a few times. CDR3 in DNA: TGCGCCAGCAGCCCCGCTAGCGGGGTAGAATACAAAGAGACCCAGTACTTC. Translating it yields CASSPASGVEYKETQYF. The V call is TRBV5-1, the J call TRBJ2-5, with TRBD2 identical over 9 bases. The V and J ends lost 4 bases and 3 bases, in that order; junction bases with no gene match: 13. Germline lookup yields CDR1 SGHRS and CDR2 YFSETQ. The CDR3 has 17 residues.

V is TRBV27 and J is TRBJ2-2; 13 positions agree with TRBD2. Trimming removed 3 bases from V and 8 bases from J; junction bases left unmatched: 9. This CDR3 is built from 17 residues. CDR1 is MNHEY and CDR2 is SMNVEV in the germline V gene (reference sequence). The CDR3 nucleotides read TGTGCCAGCAGTTTTCTGGGGACTAGCGGGAACGGGGGGGAGCTGTTTTTT. Protein: CASSFLGTSGNGGELFF.

The genes are TRBV15 and TRBJ2-7; D gene uncertain. Germline V CDR1 and CDR2: LNHNV, YYDKDF (reference sequence). V lost 1 base and J 2 bases, leaving 9 bases between the germline ends. This CDR3 spans 14 amino acids. The CDR3 region has the DNA TGTGCCACCAGCAGAGGACGTAATACCTACGAGCAGTACTTC. This sequence encodes CATSRGRNTYEQYF.

V and J are TRBV6-5 and TRBJ2-3, with D possibly being TRBD1 (5 bases). Germline V lookup: CDR1 MNHEY, CDR2 SVGAGI. Trimming cost V 5 bases and J 6 bases, with 15 bases left between them. This CDR3 contains 14 residues. Here the CDR3 reads CASSQGAAADTQYF. CDR3 nucleotide sequence: TGTGCCAGCAGTCAAGGGGCCGCAGCGGATACGCAGTATTTT.

This clonotype showed up just a few times. The chain carries TRBV20-1 and TRBJ1-6, with D tentatively TRBD1 (6 bases). Deletions cut 5 bases from V and 7 bases from J, with 15 bases between. The CDR3 contains 14 residues. Germline V gives CDR1 DFQATT, CDR2 SNEGSKA (reference sequence). CDR3 nucleotide sequence: TGCAGTGCTGAACGCGGACAGTCGAATTCACCCCTCCACTTT. This encodes CSAERGQSNSPLHF.

This clonotype was counted a single time. This chain uses TRBV5-1 with TRBJ2-7, with D unclear. This CDR3 comprises 14 residues. The ends were cut back, 3 bases at V and 3 bases at J, with 13 bases in the middle. Germline CDR1 and CDR2: SGHRS and YFSETQ. The CDR3 is CASSSRQLSYEQYF. In DNA form, the CDR3 reads TGCGCCAGCAGCTCAAGACAACTCAGCTACGAGCAGTACTTC.

J is TRBJ2-7 and V is TRBV20-1; D might be TRBD2 (6 bases). Trimming removed 6 bases from V and 7 bases from J, with 16 bases in between. The CDR3 extends over 12 amino acids. Germline-derived CDR1 and CDR2 are DFQATT and SNEGSKA (reference sequence). CDR3: CSAGTSYNEQYF. In DNA, the CDR3 is TGCAGTGCCGGGACTTCCTACAATGAGCAGTACTTC.

This clonotype has only a few counts. The chain uses TRBV12-3 or TRBV12-4 and TRBJ2-5, with 15 bases lining up with TRBD2. CDR3 size: 15 residues. V trimming: 7 bases; J trimming: 11 bases; junction bases outside the gene matches: 11. The CDR3 reads CASKPGLAGGNEQYF. In DNA form, the CDR3 reads TGTGCCAGCAAACCGGGACTAGCGGGAGGAAATGAGCAGTACTTC.

This clonotype was seen repeatedly, ten times or more. The gene calls are TRBV6-5 and TRBJ2-7; D call uncertain. This CDR3 region has 11 residues. Germline V gene lookup returns CDR1 MNHEY and CDR2 SVGAGI. V lost 0 bases and J 7 bases, leaving 4 bases between the germline ends. The CDR3 region is CASSYSGEQYF. CDR3 bases: TGTGCCAGCAGTTACTCGGGGGAGCAGTACTTC.

This chain uses TRBV27 with TRBJ2-1; D unclear. The DNA end is more similar to TRBJ2-7, so the J call may be wrong. The CDR3 extends over 16 amino acids. The germline gives CDR1 MNHEY, CDR2 SMNVEV (reference sequence). The CDR3 DNA follows: TGTGCCAGCAGAGCGCAGTCGGGTCCCATCTACAATGAGCAGTACTTC. Its translation is CASRAQSGPIYNEQYF.

The chain employs TRBV7-6 and TRBJ2-7; no reliable D call. The V end was cut by 1 base, the J end by 1 base, with 11 bases between. Germline values: CDR1 SGHVS, CDR2 FNYEAQ. The CDR3 is 15 amino acids. CDR3 DNA: TGTGCCAGCAGCTTAGAATCGTATACGTCCTACGAGCAGTACTTC. It yields the protein CASSLESYTSYEQYF.

The CDR3 spells CASSLRGFGSETQYF. CDR3 nucleotides: TGCGCCAGCAGCTTGCGAGGGTTCGGATCAGAGACCCAGTACTTC. V usage is TRBV5-1 and J usage is TRBJ2-5; tentatively, D is TRBD2 (5 bases). The germline V gene encodes CDR1 SGHRS and CDR2 YFSETQ. The V gene lost 1 base and the J gene lost 4 bases, with 14 bases spanning the gap. The CDR3 runs 15 residues.

This chain connects TRBV6-5 to TRBJ2-3; 9 bases are a match to TRBD2. From germline, CDR1 is MNHEY and CDR2 SVGAGI. The trim removed 6 bases at V and 1 base at J, leaving 5 bases unmatched. The CDR3 runs to 15 residues. The CDR3 DNA follows: TGTGCCAGCAGCCCTAGCGGGATGGGCACAGATACGCAGTATTTT. This encodes CASSPSGMGTDTQYF.

This clonotype was seen a few times. This sequence joins TRBV13 and TRBJ2-1; D unresolved. The V and J ends lost 5 bases and 5 bases respectively, with 16 bases between them. The CDR3 sequence is 15 residues long. Germline lookup yields CDR1 PRHDT and CDR2 FYEKMQ (reference sequence). The CDR3 bases are TGTGCCAGCAGCCCCGGGCCAAATGGAGACAATGAGCAGTTCTTC. Its protein is CASSPGPNGDNEQFF.

The DNA for the CDR3 is TGTGCCATCAGTGCCACCGGGACTAGCGGGCACAATGAGCAGTTCTTC. Protein product: CAISATGTSGHNEQFF. The chain links TRBV10-3 to TRBJ2-1; 12 bases are a match to TRBD2. The CDR3 is made up of 16 amino acids. The V and J ends lost 4 bases and 5 bases, in that order; junction bases with no gene match: 6. Germline CDR1 reads ENHRY; CDR2 reads SYGVKD.

This chain connects TRBV2 to TRBJ1-6; no firm D call. CDR3 length: 17 residues. Deletions cut 0 bases from V and 4 bases from J, with 13 bases between. Germline assignment: CDR1 SNHLY and CDR2 FYNNEI. The CDR3 spells CASSEAPGPPYNSPLHF. DNA for the CDR3: TGTGCCAGCAGTGAAGCGCCAGGCCCTCCTTATAATTCACCCCTCCACTTT.

V gene TRBV7-9 combines with J gene TRBJ2-3; the D gene is possibly TRBD2 (6 bases). This CDR3 contains 14 residues. V was clipped by 7 bases and J by 2 bases, with 13 bases between them. The V gene's germline CDR1 is SEHNR and CDR2 FQNEAQ (reference sequence). The CDR3 is CASNPSDSTDTQYF. The DNA for the CDR3 is TGTGCCAGCAACCCTAGCGATTCCACAGATACGCAGTATTTT.

The V gene is TRBV21-1, the J gene TRBJ1-2. TRBV21-1 is labeled a pseudogene. This CDR3 contains 10 residues. CDR3 nucleotide sequence: TGTGCCAGCAGCAATGAGGGCTACACCTTC. Protein sequence: CASSNEGYTF.

A single count supports this clonotype. The chain employs TRBV6-2 or TRBV6-3 and TRBJ2-5; maybe TRBD2 (5 bases). The CDR3 consists of 12 residues. Looked up from germline, CDR1 is MNHEY and CDR2 is SVGEGT. V was clipped by 2 bases and J by 11 bases, with 12 bases between them. CDR3 region: CASSYTDRGQYF. The CDR3 DNA follows: TGTGCCAGCAGTTACACAGACCGCGGGCAGTACTTC.

V gene TRBV6-1 combines with J gene TRBJ2-1, with TRBD2 matching over 11 bases. With 2 bases clipped from V and 6 bases from J, the junction kept 6 bases outside the gene matches. The CDR3 totals 16 residues. Germline lookup yields CDR1 MNHNS and CDR2 SASEGT. CDR3 residues: CASSERSGRAGNEQFF. The DNA of the CDR3 is TGTGCCAGCAGTGAACGTAGCGGGAGGGCCGGCAATGAGCAGTTCTTC.

The chain is built from TRBV5-5 and TRBJ2-1; D possibly corresponds to TRBD2 (7 bases). Trimming stripped 1 base from V and 3 bases from J, with 17 bases between. The V gene's germline CDR1 is SGHKS and CDR2 YYEKEE (reference sequence). The CDR3 extends over 17 amino acids. CDR3 DNA: TGTGCCAGCAGCTTGAAGCCCAGGGAGGGGGGCTACAATGAGCAGTTCTTC. As protein: CASSLKPREGGYNEQFF. The complete variable domain, with remaining parts taken from reference TRBV5-5 and TRBJ2-1, reads DAGVTQSPTHLIKTRGQQVTLRCSPISGHKSVSWYQQVLGQGPQFIFQYYEKEERGRGNFPDRFSARQFPNYSSELNVNALLLGDSALYLCASSLKPREGGYNEQFFGPGTRLTVL.